The source of this TCR beta chain is a study of blood T cell repertoires in COVID-19 (dated by TCRdb to the early 2020s). Some background on the complete study: Samples from collaborators originated in the United States, Italy and Spain and spanned both the acute and convalescent phases of COVID-19. Nearly every sample came with metadata listing a de-identified subject ID, COVID-19 status, age in years and sex. The material from the prospective study consisted of cDNA or gDNA derived from T cells, B-cell-depleted T cells, or PBMCs. The repertoires were released in a freely available public database meant as a resource for research on the immune response to SARS-CoV-2. Where available, HLA class I and class II types were obtained from metadata supplied by the sample provider rather than from assay-based typing. The dataset comprised deeply sampled blood TCRbeta repertoires from subjects exposed to, actively infected with, or recovered from COVID-19. The samples were drawn from two sources: the first 160 participants of the ongoing ImmuneRACE study, and about 1,300 subjects contributed by 6 global collaborators. General findings and caveats noted by the study authors: The amount of clinical and demographic metadata varied by source and participant and was provided uncurated.

TCRbeta CDR3 regions were amplified from genomic DNA using the immunoSEQ Assay, a bias-controlled multiplex PCR. Under the source paper's analysis protocol: The number of nucleated cells in each sample was estimated by amplification of reference gene primers within the assay. Sequence reads were collapsed and filtered to measure the absolute abundance of every unique TCRbeta CDR3 rearrangement. For each sample, productive Simpson clonality was calculated as the square root of Simpson's diversity index across productive rearrangements. The table was pulled from immuneACCESS by TCRdb, which kept in-frame rearrangements only. Such tables lose some clones; where checked, under half of the loss comes from unresolved V genes, and the rest has no known cause. Clonal size and the V and J genes are those of that table, whereas D and trimming came from the DNA. The sample data list some 130,000 clones, and more than 60% of these were observed just once. Jointly, the top ten make up approximately 2% of the sample.

Points on this clone: Its antigen is still unknown. No base qualities exist here, and no much larger clone lies one base off it.

The collaborating institutions used their own protocols to collect whole blood in K2EDTA tubes. For TCRbeta analysis, collaborators shipped samples as frozen whole blood, isolated PBMCs, or DNA extracted from either of those sample types. This TCR derives from a woman in her 70s with acute or convalescent COVID-19. Sample: peripheral blood.

The nucleotide sequence is given as TGTGCCAGCAGTCCGACAGGGGCCAATCAGCCCCAGCATTTT. Translated, it gives CASSPTGANQPQHF. The chain is encoded by TRBV6-5 joined to TRBJ1-5; 8 middle bases align to TRBD1. Compared with germline, V lacks 5 bases and J lacks 3 bases; bases without a gene match: 3. Based on the germline V gene, the CDR1 and CDR2 sequences are MNHEY and SVGAGI. The CDR3 holds 14 amino acids from the cysteine to the phenylalanine. Only the CDR3 region is kept as DNA, spanning 42 bases read in frame from base 1.